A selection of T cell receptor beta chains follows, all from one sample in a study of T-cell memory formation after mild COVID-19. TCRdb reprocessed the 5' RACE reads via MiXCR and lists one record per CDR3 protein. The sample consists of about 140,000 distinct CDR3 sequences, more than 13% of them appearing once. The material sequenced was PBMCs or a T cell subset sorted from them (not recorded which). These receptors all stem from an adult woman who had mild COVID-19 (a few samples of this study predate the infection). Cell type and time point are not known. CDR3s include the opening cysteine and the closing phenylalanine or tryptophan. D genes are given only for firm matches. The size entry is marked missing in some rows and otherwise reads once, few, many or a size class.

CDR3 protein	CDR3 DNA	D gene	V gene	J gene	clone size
CASSPPGGGMDF	TGTGCCAGCTCTCCCCCGGGGGGGGGCATGGACTTC	TRBD2	TRBV6-2/TRBV6-3	TRBJ2-4	-
CASSSGLAGGPGYNEQFF	TGTGCCAGCAGTTCGGGACTAGCGGGAGGGCCGGGGTACAATGAGCAGTTCTTC	TRBD2	TRBV12-3/TRBV12-4	TRBJ2-1	few
CASSQEGTTGANVLTF	TGTGCCAGCAGCCAAGAAGGTACCACTGGGGCCAACGTCCTGACTTTC	-	TRBV4-2	TRBJ2-6	-
CASSFWTGAPEAFF	TGCGCCAGCAGCTTTTGGACAGGGGCTCCTGAAGCTTTCTTT	TRBD1	TRBV5-1	TRBJ1-1	-
CASSPPELQETQYF	TGTGCCAGCTCACCACCGGAGCTCCAAGAGACCCAGTACTTC	-	TRBV18	TRBJ2-5	few
CASSFGGSYEQYF	TGTGCCAGCAGTTTCGGGGGTTCCTACGAGCAGTACTTC	-	TRBV27	TRBJ2-7	few
CASSPRRGGSPTNYEQYF	TGTGCCAGCAGCCCTCGTAGGGGGGGTAGCCCCACGAACTACGAGCAGTACTTC	-	TRBV9	TRBJ2-7	few
CASRARGAYEQYF	TGTGCCAGCAGAGCCCGGGGGGCATACGAGCAGTACTTC	-	TRBV12-3/TRBV12-4	TRBJ2-7	few
CASSSAVTGAGGEQFF	TGTGCCAGCAGCTCCGCCGTGACAGGGGCCGGGGGAGAGCAGTTCTTC	TRBD1	TRBV7-9	TRBJ2-1	few
CATSDSLEQFF	TGTGCCACCAGTGATTCCCTCGAGCAGTTCTTC	-	TRBV24-1	TRBJ2-1	few
CASSPLAGGFYNEQFF	TGTGCCAGCAGCCCGCTAGCGGGAGGATTCTACAATGAGCAGTTCTTC	TRBD2	TRBV7-9	TRBJ2-1	-
CASSGTGVAKNIQYF	TGTGCCAGCAGCGGTACAGGGGTTGCCAAAAACATTCAGTACTTC	TRBD1	TRBV3-1	TRBJ2-4	few
CASSQVWSDTQYF	TGTGCCAGCAGCCAAGTCTGGTCAGATACGCAGTATTTT	-	TRBV4-2	TRBJ2-3	many
CATSSRSGAAETQYF	TGTGCCACCAGCAGTCGGTCAGGGGCGGCGGAGACCCAGTACTTC	-	TRBV15	TRBJ2-5	-